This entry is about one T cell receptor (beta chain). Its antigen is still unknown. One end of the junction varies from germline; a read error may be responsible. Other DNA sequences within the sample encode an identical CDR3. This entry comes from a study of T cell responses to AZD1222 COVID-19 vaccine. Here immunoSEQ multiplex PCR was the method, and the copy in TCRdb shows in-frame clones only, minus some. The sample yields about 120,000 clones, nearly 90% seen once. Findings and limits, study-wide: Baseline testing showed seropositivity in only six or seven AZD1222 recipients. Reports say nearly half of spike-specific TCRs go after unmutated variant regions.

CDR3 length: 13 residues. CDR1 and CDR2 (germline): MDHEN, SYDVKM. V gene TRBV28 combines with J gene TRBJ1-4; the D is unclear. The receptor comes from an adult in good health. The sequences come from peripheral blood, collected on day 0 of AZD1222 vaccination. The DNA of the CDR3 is TGTGCTAGCATTGCGGCAGGCCAGAAGGAACTGTTTTTT. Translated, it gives CASIAAGQKELFF.